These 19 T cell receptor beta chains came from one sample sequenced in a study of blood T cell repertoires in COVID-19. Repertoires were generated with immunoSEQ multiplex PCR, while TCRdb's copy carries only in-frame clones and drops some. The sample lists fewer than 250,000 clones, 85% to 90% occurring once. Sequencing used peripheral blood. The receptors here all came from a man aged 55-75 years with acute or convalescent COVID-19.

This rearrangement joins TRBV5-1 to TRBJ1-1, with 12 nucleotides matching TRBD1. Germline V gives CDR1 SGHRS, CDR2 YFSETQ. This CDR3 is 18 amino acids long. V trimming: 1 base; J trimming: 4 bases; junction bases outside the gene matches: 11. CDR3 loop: CASSLPGTGGKIGTEAFF. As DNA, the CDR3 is TGCGCCAGCAGCTTGCCCGGGACAGGGGGCAAGATAGGCACTGAAGCTTTCTTT.

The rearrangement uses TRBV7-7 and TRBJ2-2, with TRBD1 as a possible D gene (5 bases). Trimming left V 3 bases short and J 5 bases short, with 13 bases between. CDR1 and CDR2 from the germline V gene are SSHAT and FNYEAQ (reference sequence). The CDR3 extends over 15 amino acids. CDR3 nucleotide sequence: TGTGCCAGCAGCTTTGAGTCCCCAGGGACCGGGGAGCTGTTTTTT. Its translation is CASSFESPGTGELFF.

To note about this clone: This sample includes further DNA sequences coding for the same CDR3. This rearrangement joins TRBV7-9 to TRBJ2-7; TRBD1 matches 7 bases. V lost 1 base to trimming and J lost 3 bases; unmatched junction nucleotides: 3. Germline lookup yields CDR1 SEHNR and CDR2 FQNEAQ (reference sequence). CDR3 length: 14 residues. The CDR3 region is CASSLGTGSYEQYF. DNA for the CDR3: TGTGCCAGCAGCTTAGGGACAGGTAGCTACGAGCAGTACTTC.

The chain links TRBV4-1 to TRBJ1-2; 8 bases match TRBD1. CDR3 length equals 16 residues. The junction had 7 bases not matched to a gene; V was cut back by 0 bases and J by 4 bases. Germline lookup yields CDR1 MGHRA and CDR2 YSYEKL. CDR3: CASSQDLPGGIYGYTF. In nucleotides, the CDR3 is TGCGCCAGCAGCCAAGATCTCCCAGGGGGCATCTATGGCTACACCTTC.

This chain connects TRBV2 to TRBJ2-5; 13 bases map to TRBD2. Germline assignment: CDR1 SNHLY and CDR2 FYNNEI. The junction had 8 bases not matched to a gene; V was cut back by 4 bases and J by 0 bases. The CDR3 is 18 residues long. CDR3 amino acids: CASSAETSGGPYQETQYF. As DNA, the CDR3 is TGTGCCAGCAGTGCCGAGACTAGCGGGGGGCCATACCAAGAGACCCAGTACTTC.

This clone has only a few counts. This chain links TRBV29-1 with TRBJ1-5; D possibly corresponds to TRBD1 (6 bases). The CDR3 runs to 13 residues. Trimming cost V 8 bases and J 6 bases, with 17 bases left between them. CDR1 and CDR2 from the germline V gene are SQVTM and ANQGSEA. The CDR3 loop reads CSIAGGVGQPQHF. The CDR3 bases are TGCAGCATTGCGGGGGGCGTAGGTCAGCCCCAGCATTTT.

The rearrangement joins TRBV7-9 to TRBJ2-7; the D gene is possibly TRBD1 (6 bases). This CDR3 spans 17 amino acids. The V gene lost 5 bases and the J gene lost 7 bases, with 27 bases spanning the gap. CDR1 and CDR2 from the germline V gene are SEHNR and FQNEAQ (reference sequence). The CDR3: CASSRRPNRVGLWEQYF. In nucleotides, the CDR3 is TGTGCCAGCAGCCGCAGGCCGAACAGGGTCGGGTTGTGGGAGCAGTACTTC.

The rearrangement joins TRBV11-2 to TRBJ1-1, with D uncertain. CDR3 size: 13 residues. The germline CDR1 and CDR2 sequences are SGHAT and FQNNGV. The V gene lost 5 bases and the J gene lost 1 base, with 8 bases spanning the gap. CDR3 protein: CASSRSGNTEAFF. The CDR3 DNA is TGTGCCAGCAGCAGGTCGGGGAACACTGAAGCTTTCTTT.

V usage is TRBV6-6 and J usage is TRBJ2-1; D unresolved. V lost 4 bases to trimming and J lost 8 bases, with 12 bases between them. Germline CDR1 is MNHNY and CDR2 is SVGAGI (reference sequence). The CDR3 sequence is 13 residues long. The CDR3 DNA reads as TGTGCCAGCAGTTTCACTCTCGGGTATGAGCAGTTCTTC. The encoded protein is CASSFTLGYEQFF.

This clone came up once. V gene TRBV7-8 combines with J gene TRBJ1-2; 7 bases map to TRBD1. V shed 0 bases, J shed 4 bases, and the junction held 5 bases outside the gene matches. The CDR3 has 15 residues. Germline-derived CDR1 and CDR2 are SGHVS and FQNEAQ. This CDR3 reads CASSLAETGVYGYTF. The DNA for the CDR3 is TGTGCCAGCAGCTTAGCAGAAACAGGGGTCTATGGCTACACCTTC.

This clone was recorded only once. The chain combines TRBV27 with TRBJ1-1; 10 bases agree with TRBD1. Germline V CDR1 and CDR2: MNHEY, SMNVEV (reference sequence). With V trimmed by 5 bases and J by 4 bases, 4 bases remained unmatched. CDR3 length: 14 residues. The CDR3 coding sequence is TGTGCCAGCAGTCGGACAGGGGGGACCACTGAAGCTTTCTTT. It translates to CASSRTGGTTEAFF.

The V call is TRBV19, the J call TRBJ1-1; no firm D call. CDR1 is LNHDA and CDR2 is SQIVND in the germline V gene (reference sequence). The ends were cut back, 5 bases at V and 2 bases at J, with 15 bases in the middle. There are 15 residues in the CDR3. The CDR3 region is CASSHLLTGNTEAFF. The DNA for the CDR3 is TGTGCCAGTAGTCACCTCTTGACGGGAAACACTGAAGCTTTCTTT.

The CDR3 reads CASSIAPGTGVEGETQYF. In DNA form, the CDR3 reads TGTGCCAGTAGTATAGCGCCGGGGACGGGGGTGGAGGGAGAGACCCAGTACTTC. The chain employs TRBV19 and TRBJ2-5; possible D gene TRBD2, 6 bases. The CDR3 runs 18 residues. Trimming left V 1 base short and J 4 bases short, with 22 bases between. From germline, CDR1 is LNHDA and CDR2 SQIVND (reference sequence).

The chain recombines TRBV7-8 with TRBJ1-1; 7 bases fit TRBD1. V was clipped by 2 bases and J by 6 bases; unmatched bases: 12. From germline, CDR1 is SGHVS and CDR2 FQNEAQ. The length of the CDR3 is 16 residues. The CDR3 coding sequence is TGTGCCAGCAGCTTACCAGGGGGTTTATCGGTCTCTGAAGCTTTCTTT. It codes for CASSLPGGLSVSEAFF.

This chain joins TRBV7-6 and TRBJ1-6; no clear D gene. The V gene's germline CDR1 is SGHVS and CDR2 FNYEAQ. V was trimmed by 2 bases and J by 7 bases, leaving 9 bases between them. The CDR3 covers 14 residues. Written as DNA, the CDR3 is TGTGCCAGCAGCTTAATAGGCGGCAATTCACCCCTCCACTTT. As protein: CASSLIGGNSPLHF.

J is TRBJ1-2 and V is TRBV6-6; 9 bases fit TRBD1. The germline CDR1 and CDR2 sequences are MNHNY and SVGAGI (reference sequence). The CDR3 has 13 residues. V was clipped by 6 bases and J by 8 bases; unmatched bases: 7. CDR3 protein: CASRLQGAEGYTF. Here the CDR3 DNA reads TGTGCCAGCAGACTACAGGGGGCGGAGGGCTACACCTTC.

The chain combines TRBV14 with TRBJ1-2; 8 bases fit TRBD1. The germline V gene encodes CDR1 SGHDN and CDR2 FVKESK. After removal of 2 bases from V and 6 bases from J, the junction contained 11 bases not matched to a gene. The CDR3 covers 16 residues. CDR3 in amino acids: CASSQRLPQGADGYTF. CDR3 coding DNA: TGTGCCAGCAGCCAAAGACTACCCCAGGGGGCGGATGGCTACACCTTC.

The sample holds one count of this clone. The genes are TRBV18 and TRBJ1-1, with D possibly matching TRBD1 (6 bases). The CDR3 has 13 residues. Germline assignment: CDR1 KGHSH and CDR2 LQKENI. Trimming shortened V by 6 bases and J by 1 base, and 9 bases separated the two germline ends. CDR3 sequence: CASSSRGNTEAFF. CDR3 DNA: TGTGCCAGCTCCTCCAGGGGGAACACTGAAGCTTTCTTT.

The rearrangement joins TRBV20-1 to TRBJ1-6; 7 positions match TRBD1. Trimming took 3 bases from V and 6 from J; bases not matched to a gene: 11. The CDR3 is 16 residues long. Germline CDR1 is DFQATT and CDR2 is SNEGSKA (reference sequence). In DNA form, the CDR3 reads TGCAGTGCTAGTCTAGGGACAGTTTTTGGTAATTCACCCCTCCACTTT. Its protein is CSASLGTVFGNSPLHF.